This T cell receptor (beta chain) was sequenced during a study of T cells in localized non-small cell lung cancer. Study observations and caveats: Those with higher blood T cell density had longer overall survival. Of the top 100 tumor clones, median around 60 were in adjacent lung, 25 to 35 among its top 100. It was uninvolved adjacent lung that showed the highest T cell clonality, exceeding tumor.

Clones were sequenced by immunoSEQ multiplex PCR, and TCRdb holds only the in-frame ones, with some missing. The table records over 2,000 clones, around a quarter of them present only once. With V trimmed by 3 bases and J by 5 bases, 8 bases remained unmatched. Germline V CDR1 and CDR2: SGHNT, YENEEA. The CDR3 has 15 amino acids. The table lists this clone with a few counts. As yet, its antigen is unknown. This sample comprised lung tumor tissue, obtained before any cancer treatment. The chain is built from TRBV11-3 and TRBJ2-5, with 8 nucleotides matching TRBD2. The origin of this receptor is a woman aged 35 to 70 with stage II lung adenocarcinoma. The CDR3 DNA is TGTGCCAGCAGCTTTTCGGGACTAGTTGAGGAGACCCAGTACTTC. This gives the protein CASSFSGLVEETQYF. The whole variable domain, remainder taken from reference TRBV11-3 and TRBJ2-5, is EAGVVQSPRYKIIEKKQPVAFWCNPISGHNTLYWYLQNLGQGPELLIRYENEEAVDDSQLPKDRFSAERLKGVDSTLKIQPAELGDSAVYLCASSFSGLVEETQYFGPGTRLLVL.